This T cell receptor beta chain originates from a study of identical twins. Overall study results and limits: Conclusions came from cross-sectional statistical analysis, not from following the same donors. Beta out-of-frame sequences showed weaker excess twin sharing.

About this clonotype itself: What it binds is unknown. A single base separates this from a much larger clone, so it may be a read error.

Template switching introduced a universal primer site, and the cDNA bore unique molecular identifiers. TCRdb independently ran MiXCR on the 5' RACE reads; one entry per CDR3 protein. This repertoire shows about 900,000 distinct CDR3 sequences, 10% to 15% found once; its top ten account for around 1.5%. The CDR3 is made up of 16 amino acids. Germline V CDR1 and CDR2: MGHRA, YSYEKL. Another study also made use of these data, one on yellow fever vaccine responses in identical twins.

The specimen sequenced was PBMCs. The TCR was taken from a woman under 30 in good health. The chain carries TRBV4-1 and TRBJ2-1, with 9 bases fitting TRBD2. The CDR3 loop is CASSQHSGSSYSEQFF. Here the CDR3 DNA reads TGCGCCAGCAGCCAACATAGCGGGAGTTCCTACAGTGAGCAGTTCTTC.